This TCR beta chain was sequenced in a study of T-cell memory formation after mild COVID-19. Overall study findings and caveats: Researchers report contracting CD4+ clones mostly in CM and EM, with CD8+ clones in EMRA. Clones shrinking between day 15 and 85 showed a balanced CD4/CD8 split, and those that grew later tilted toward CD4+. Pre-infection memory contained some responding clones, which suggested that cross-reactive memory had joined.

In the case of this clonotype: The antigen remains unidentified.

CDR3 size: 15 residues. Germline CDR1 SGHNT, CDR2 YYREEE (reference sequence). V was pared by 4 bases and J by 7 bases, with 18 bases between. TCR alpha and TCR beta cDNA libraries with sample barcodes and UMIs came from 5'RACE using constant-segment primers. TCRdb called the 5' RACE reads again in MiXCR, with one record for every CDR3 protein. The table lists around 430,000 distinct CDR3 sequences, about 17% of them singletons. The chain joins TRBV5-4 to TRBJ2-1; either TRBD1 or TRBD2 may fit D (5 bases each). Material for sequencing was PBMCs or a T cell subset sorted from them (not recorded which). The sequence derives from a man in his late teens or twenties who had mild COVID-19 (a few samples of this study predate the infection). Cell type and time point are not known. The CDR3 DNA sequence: TGTGCCAGCAGCGGGGCCGACTCCTCGGGGAATGAGCAGTTCTTC. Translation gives CASSGADSSGNEQFF.